This T cell receptor (beta chain) was recovered during a study of T cell responses to AZD1222 COVID-19 vaccine. Study observations and caveats: The donors showed a predominance of white British ancestry and of females, with possible underestimation of clonal diversity.

Assay: immunoSEQ multiplex PCR; the TCRdb copy retains only in-frame clones and omits some. Here the sample spans roughly 150,000 clones, around 90% being singletons. Trimming took 3 bases from V and 4 from J; bases not matched to a gene: 5. This CDR3 is 15 amino acids long. In germline, CDR1 is SGHRS, CDR2 YFSETQ. To note about this clone: Its antigen remains unknown.

The chain couples TRBV5-1 to TRBJ2-5; 11 bases align to TRBD2. This TCR was recovered from an adult who received the AZD1222 COVID-19 vaccine. This specimen was peripheral blood, taken 28 days after the second AZD1222 dose. The CDR3 DNA follows: TGCGCCAGCAGCTCGACTAGCGGGAAGGGAGAGACCCAGTACTTC. Protein sequence: CASSSTSGKGETQYF. The variable domain in full, with the rest retrieved from reference TRBV5-1 and TRBJ2-5, is KAGVTQTPRYLIKTRGQQVTLSCSPISGHRSVSWYQQTPGQGLQFLFEYFSETQRNKGNFPGRFSGRQFSNSRSEMNVSTLELGDSALYLCASSSTSGKGETQYFGPGTRLLVL.